One sample yielded the 17 T cell receptor beta chains listed below, sequenced in a study of T cell clonality in common variable immunodeficiency. Repertoires were generated with immunoSEQ multiplex PCR, while TCRdb's copy carries only in-frame clones and drops some. The profile covers 57,000 or so clones, none occurring a single time. The material sequenced was peripheral blood mononuclear cells. Receptor source: a person between 18 and 75 years old in good health.

This clone was counted ten times or more. The read ends 3 residues before the CDR3 terminus; that terminus is restored from the germline J gene. The V and J genes are TRBV5-1 and TRBJ2-7, with 9 bases that match TRBD1. The CDR3 consists of 14 residues. Germline V gene sequence: CDR1 SGHRS, CDR2 YFSETQ. V gave up 0 bases and J gave up 4 bases; unmatched junction bases: 2. Incomplete CDR3 DNA: TGCGCCAGCAGCTTGGCTGACAGGGGGTACGAG. It encodes CASSLADRGYE. The whole CDR3 sequence reads CASSLADRGYEQYF.

In its sample, this clone was seen many times. The CDR3 end lies 3 residues beyond the end of the read and is filled in from the germline J gene. The chain combines TRBV5-4 with TRBJ2-3, with 8 bases matching TRBD1. Germline CDR1 reads SGHNT; CDR2 reads YYREEE (reference sequence). The V segment lost 1 base and the J segment 1 base; nucleotides outside the gene matches: 5. The CDR3 covers 16 residues. Partial CDR3 DNA: TGTGCCAGCAGCTTGCTCAGGGGGCGGGGCACAGATACG. This translates into CASSLLRGRGTDT. Given in full, the CDR3 is CASSLLRGRGTDTQYF.

This clone was seen ten or more times. The observed sequence ends 3 residues before the CDR3 terminus, with the missing tail filled in from the germline J gene. The chain joins TRBV5-1 to TRBJ2-3, with D possibly being TRBD1 (6 bases). This CDR3 contains 15 residues. The germline V and J ends were trimmed by 0 bases and 4 bases, with 12 bases remaining between them. Germline V gene data show CDR1 as SGHRS and CDR2 as YFSETQ. CDR3 region: CASSLDRVGPDTQYF. The CDR3 DNA, read in part, is TGCGCCAGCAGCTTGGACAGGGTGGGCCCAGATACG.

Ten or more counts support this clone. The read halts 3 residues ahead of the CDR3 end, with the missing end drawn from the germline J gene. This rearrangement joins TRBV20-1 to TRBJ2-7, with 9 bases that match TRBD2. The V gene end was trimmed by 1 base and the J gene end by 1 base; junction bases not matched to a gene: 8. CDR1 is DFQATT and CDR2 is SNEGSKA in the germline V gene (reference sequence). CDR3 length: 16 residues. CDR3 DNA (partial): TGCAGTGCTAGAGCGGCTAGCGGGGATGGGTCCTACGAG. This sequence encodes CSARAASGDGSYE. The full CDR3 reads CSARAASGDGSYEQYF.

This clone was picked up many times. The read is 3 residues too short to cover the CDR3 end, so that end is filled in from the germline J gene. The chain carries TRBV11-2 and TRBJ2-3; TRBD1 matches at 9 bases. The J segment lost 2 bases and the V segment lost 5 bases, leaving 5 bases of the junction unmatched. This CDR3 has 15 amino acids. Germline values: CDR1 SGHAT, CDR2 FQNNGV. CDR3 DNA, as far as it was read: TGTGCCAGCAGCCTACGGACAGGGGTCACAGATACG. Residues: CASSLRTGVTDT. The whole CDR3 protein is CASSLRTGVTDTQYF.

This clone has a count of ten or more. The read ends 3 residues early relative to the CDR3; the germline J gene fills the gap. The V gene is TRBV10-3, the J gene TRBJ2-1; 9 bases are shared with TRBD2. V lost 7 bases to trimming and J lost 7 bases; unmatched junction nucleotides: 17. Per germline, CDR1 ENHRY and CDR2 SYGVKD. CDR3 length: 17 residues. The CDR3 here is CAIKAREGQGLGNEQFF. The DNA read from the CDR3 is TGTGCCATCAAGGCGCGGGAGGGCCAAGGTTTGGGGAATGAG.

There are many counts of this clone. The read falls 3 residues short of the CDR3 end, and the missing part is taken from the germline J gene. The chain carries TRBV9 and TRBJ2-3; D is possibly TRBD2 (6 bases). The CDR3 covers 15 residues. With 6 bases removed from V and 1 base from J, the gap between germline ends came to 15 bases. CDR1 is SGDLS, CDR2 YYNGEE, per germline. The sequenced CDR3 bases are TGTGCCAGCACCCTGGAGGGCCACGGCACAGATACG. This encodes CASTLEGHGTDT. From start to end, the CDR3 is CASTLEGHGTDTQYF.

This clone was seen repeatedly, ten times or more. The CDR3 is cut off 3 residues early in the read; its end comes from the germline J gene. This chain joins TRBV7-1 and TRBJ2-1; 14 nucleotides match TRBD2. TRBV7-1 is identified as an open reading frame with a role that is uncertain. CDR3 length equals 20 residues. V lost 3 bases, J lost 0 bases, and 10 bases stayed unmatched. CDR3: CASSSPGLAGVLSSYNEQFF. Incomplete CDR3 DNA: TGTGCCAGCAGCTCCCCGGGACTAGCGGGAGTCCTAAGCTCCTACAATGAG.

This clone was counted at least ten times. The read finishes 3 residues shy of the CDR3 end, and the germline J gene is used to complete it. V usage is TRBV9 and J usage is TRBJ2-7; 12 bases are a match to TRBD1. With 3 bases clipped from V and 4 bases from J, the junction kept 5 bases outside the gene matches. CDR1 and CDR2 (germline): SGDLS, YYNGEE. This CDR3 region has 15 residues. CDR3 DNA (partial): TGTGCCAGCAGCGCCGGGACAGGGGGCGTTTACGAG. Its protein is CASSAGTGGVYE. The full-length CDR3 reads as CASSAGTGGVYEQYF.

This clone was recorded at least ten times. From the germline J gene comes the end of the CDR3, since the read stops 3 residues before it. V usage is TRBV6-2 or TRBV6-3 and J usage is TRBJ2-1; the match to TRBD2 covers 10 bases. CDR3 length: 15 amino acids. Per the germline V gene, CDR1 is MNHEY and CDR2 is SVGEGT. After removal of 7 bases from V and 9 bases from J, the junction contained 12 bases not matched to a gene. CDR3 sequence: CASTQRPGLASEQFF. The covered CDR3 bases are TGTGCCAGCACCCAAAGACCGGGACTAGCGAGTGAG.

This clone appeared a few times. The CDR3 end lies 3 residues beyond the end of the read and is filled in from the germline J gene. This rearrangement joins TRBV7-2 to TRBJ2-7, with D tentatively TRBD2 (5 bases). From germline, CDR1 is SGHTA and CDR2 FQGNSA. V lost 2 bases and J 6 bases, leaving 14 bases between the germline ends. The CDR3 runs to 14 residues. The CDR3 bases that were read are TGTGCCAGCAGCTTAATGACGGCCGCGGGCGAG. Its translation: CASSLMTAAGE. In full, the CDR3 reads CASSLMTAAGEQYF.

This clone has at least ten counts. The CDR3 end lies 3 residues beyond the end of the read and is filled in from the germline J gene. The chain has TRBV14 and TRBJ2-2; 8 positions match TRBD1. Germline values: CDR1 SGHDN, CDR2 FVKESK. The CDR3 length is 18 residues. After removal of 0 bases from V and 2 bases from J, the junction contained 8 bases not matched to a gene. CDR3 DNA, as far as it was read: TGTGCCAGCAGCCAAGATGATAGGACAGGGACAAACACCGGGGAG. It specifies CASSQDDRTGTNTGE. The CDR3 in its entirety is CASSQDDRTGTNTGELFF.

The sample holds many counts of this clone. The sequenced fragment ends 3 residues before the CDR3 boundary, so the rest is inferred from the germline J gene. The rearrangement uses TRBV19 and TRBJ2-3, with D perhaps matching TRBD1 (6 bases). The V end lost 6 bases, the J end lost 0 bases, and 13 bases lay between the germline ends. The length of the CDR3 is 15 residues. The V gene's germline CDR1 is LNHDA and CDR2 SQIVND (reference sequence). CDR3 region: CASSFGTTSTDTQYF. Incomplete CDR3 DNA: TGTGCCAGTAGCTTTGGGACAACTAGCACAGATACG. Combining the CDR3 with reference TRBV19 and TRBJ2-3 gives the whole variable domain DGGITQSPKYLFRKEGQNVTLSCEQNLNHDAMYWYRQDPGQGLRLIYYSQIVNDFQKGDIAEGYSVSREKKESFPLTVTSAQKNPTAFYLCASSFGTTSTDTQYFGPGTRLTVL.

This clone was observed many times. The read terminates 3 residues before the CDR3 end, so the remaining end is supplied by the germline J gene. The V call is TRBV5-1, the J call TRBJ2-5; D is possibly TRBD2 (7 bases). V shed 4 bases and J shed 4 bases, with 14 bases lying between them. Germline V gene sequence: CDR1 SGHRS, CDR2 YFSETQ. The CDR3 is made up of 14 amino acids. CDR3 sequence: CASSPWGGGETQYF. The part of the CDR3 DNA that was read is TGCGCCAGCAGCCCCTGGGGGGGCGGAGAGACC.

This clone was found many times. The read is 3 residues too short to cover the CDR3 end, so that end is filled in from the germline J gene. The chain recombines TRBV5-1 with TRBJ1-3, with TRBD1 matching over 7 bases. This CDR3 has 15 amino acids. From germline, CDR1 is SGHRS and CDR2 YFSETQ. The J segment lost 4 bases and the V segment lost 3 bases, leaving 7 bases of the junction unmatched. CDR3: CASSSGTAGGNTIYF. Partial CDR3 DNA: TGCGCCAGCAGCTCCGGGACAGCGGGCGGAAACACC.

This clone was counted at least ten times. Sequencing ends 3 residues short of the CDR3 end; the germline J gene provides the rest. The J gene is TRBJ2-1, the V gene TRBV9, with 9 bases that match TRBD2. The CDR3 extends over 14 amino acids. The germline V gene encodes CDR1 SGDLS and CDR2 YYNGEE. The J segment lost 8 bases and the V segment lost 2 bases, leaving 5 bases of the junction unmatched. CDR3 bases read: TGTGCCAGCAGCGTTAGCGGGAGTGGGTATGAG. Protein product: CASSVSGSGYE. The complete CDR3 reads CASSVSGSGYEQFF.

This clone was counted many times. The CDR3 end is not reached by the read, which stops 3 residues before it; the germline J gene fills it in. The V gene is TRBV11-2, the J gene TRBJ2-7, with D maybe TRBD2 (6 bases). This CDR3 has 15 amino acids. V was trimmed by 5 bases and J by 6 bases, leaving 20 bases between them. The V gene's germline CDR1 is SGHAT and CDR2 FQNNGV. This CDR3 reads CASSPSPGRTVEQYF. The covered CDR3 bases are TGTGCCAGCAGCCCCTCCCCAGGGAGGACGGTCGAG.